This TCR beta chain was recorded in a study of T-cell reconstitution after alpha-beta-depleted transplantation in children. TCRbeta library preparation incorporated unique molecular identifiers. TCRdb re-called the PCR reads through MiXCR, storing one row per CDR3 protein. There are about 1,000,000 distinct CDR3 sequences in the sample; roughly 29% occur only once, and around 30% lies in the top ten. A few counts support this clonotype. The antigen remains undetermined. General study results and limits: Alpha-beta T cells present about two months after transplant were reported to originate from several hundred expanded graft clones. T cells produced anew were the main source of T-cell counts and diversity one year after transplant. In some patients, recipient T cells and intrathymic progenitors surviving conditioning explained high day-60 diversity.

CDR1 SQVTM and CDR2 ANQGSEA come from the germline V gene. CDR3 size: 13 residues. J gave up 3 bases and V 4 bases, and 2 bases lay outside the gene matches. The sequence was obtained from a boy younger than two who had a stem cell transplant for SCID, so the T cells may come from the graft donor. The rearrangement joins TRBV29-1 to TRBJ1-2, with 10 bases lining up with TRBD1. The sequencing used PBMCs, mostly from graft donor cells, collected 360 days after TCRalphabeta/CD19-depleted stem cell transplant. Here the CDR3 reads CSVGGQGDYGYTF. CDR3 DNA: TGCAGCGTTGGCGGACAGGGGGACTATGGCTACACCTTC.